These 14 T cell receptor beta chains originate from one sample sequenced in a study of CD8 T cells in Susac syndrome. RNA amounts of about 0.5 to 1 ug underwent reverse transcription with random hexamers. TCRdb redid the calling of the immunoSEQ multiplex PCR reads with MiXCR, one entry per CDR3 protein. The repertoire holds about 200,000 distinct CDR3 sequences, about 93% seen once, with roughly 0.15% in the top ten. Sequencing used CD8+ T cells from PBMCs. The receptors derive from a human donor with multiple sclerosis.

This rearrangement joins TRBV3-1 to TRBJ2-1, with D perhaps TRBD1 (6 bases). CDR3 length: 19 residues. CDR1 is LGHDT and CDR2 is YNNKEL in the germline V gene (reference sequence). The V end was cut by 6 bases, the J end by 8 bases, with 32 bases between. In nucleotides, the CDR3 is TGTGCCAGCAGGCCGCCAAGGGCAGGGGAGAGTCCCTACAATGATGAGCAGTTCTTC. It specifies CASRPPRAGESPYNDEQFF.

CDR3 residues: CSATTSGGVGTDTQYF. The CDR3 nucleotides are TGCAGTGCAACGACTAGCGGGGGGGTCGGCACAGATACGCAGTATTTT. The V gene is TRBV20-1, the J gene TRBJ2-3, with 14 bases aligning to TRBD2. Germline values: CDR1 DFQATT, CDR2 SNEGSKA (reference sequence). The CDR3 has 16 residues. The trim removed 6 bases at V and 1 base at J, leaving 6 bases unmatched.

The V call is TRBV30, the J call TRBJ1-1; possible D gene TRBD1, 5 bases. Germline loops: CDR1 GTSNPN, CDR2 SVGIG (reference sequence). This CDR3 has 17 residues. Trimming shortened V by 3 bases and J by 0 bases, and 20 bases separated the two germline ends. CDR3 residues: CAWRTSLMGPMNTEAFF. Written as DNA, the CDR3 is TGTGCCTGGAGGACGAGCCTAATGGGACCGATGAACACTGAAGCTTTCTTT.

V gene TRBV4-1 combines with J gene TRBJ2-7; D uncertain. Looked up from germline, CDR1 is MGHRA and CDR2 is YSYEKL. The CDR3 extends over 13 amino acids. V lost 2 bases and J 3 bases, leaving 8 bases between the germline ends. The CDR3 reads CASSQLASYEQYF. CDR3 sequence (DNA): TGCGCCAGCAGCCAATTAGCCAGCTACGAGCAGTACTTC.

The chain couples TRBV19 to TRBJ1-2, with D perhaps matching TRBD1 (6 bases). In germline, CDR1 is LNHDA, CDR2 SQIVND (reference sequence). The CDR3 covers 16 residues. Trimming removed 2 bases from V and 5 bases from J, with 18 bases in between. The CDR3 protein is CASSITGTPGKYGYTF. The CDR3 DNA sequence: TGTGCCAGTAGTATAACCGGGACACCAGGGAAGTATGGCTACACCTTC.

This chain uses TRBV29-1 with TRBJ2-2; unclear D gene. CDR1 and CDR2 (germline): SQVTM, ANQGSEA. Trimming cost V 6 bases and J 9 bases, with 23 bases left between them. The CDR3 is 15 amino acids. The CDR3 DNA reads TGCAGCGTCGCAGCCACCCAAAGAGGAATTTGGGAGCTGTTTTTT. It specifies CSVAATQRGIWELFF.

The chain carries TRBV30 and TRBJ1-2; no clear D gene. Trimming removed 5 bases at V and 6 bases at J, with 7 bases between. The CDR3 runs 10 residues. Germline values: CDR1 GTSNPN, CDR2 SVGIG (reference sequence). For the CDR3, the DNA is TGTGCCTGGGGCAATAATGGCTACACCTTC. This sequence encodes CAWGNNGYTF. Looking up the rest from reference TRBV30 and TRBJ1-2 gives the full variable domain: SQTIHQWPATLVQPVGSPLSLECTVEGTSNPNLYWYRQAAGRGLQLLFYSVGIGQISSEVPQNLSASRPQDRQFILSSKKLLLSDSGFYLCAWGNNGYTFGSGTRLTVV.

The chain has TRBV6-2 or TRBV6-3 and TRBJ1-3, with a possible D match to TRBD1 (5 bases). Germline-derived CDR1 and CDR2 are MNHEY and SVGEGT. Between the trimmed V and J ends, which lost 6 bases and 0 bases, there was a span of 30 bases. CDR3 length: 21 residues. The CDR3 sequence is CASRHLGPGSRSTDSGNTIYF. As DNA, the CDR3 is TGTGCCAGCAGGCACCTCGGACCAGGGTCCCGATCAACCGACTCTGGAAACACCATATATTTT.

This clonotype was counted once. The gene calls are TRBV3-1 and TRBJ2-5, with 7 bases lining up with TRBD1. Germline V gives CDR1 LGHDT, CDR2 YNNKEL (reference sequence). Unmatched junction bases numbered 7, after V lost 4 bases and J lost 5 bases. The CDR3 is made up of 14 amino acids. This chain's CDR3 is CASSLDRVWETQYF. DNA for the CDR3: TGTGCCAGCAGCCTCGACAGGGTGTGGGAGACCCAGTACTTC.

The chain employs TRBV6-1 and TRBJ1-3; TRBD1 aligns across 7 bases. V shed 5 bases and J 4 bases; nucleotides not matched to a gene: 14. The CDR3 loop spans 17 amino acids. Germline values: CDR1 MNHNS, CDR2 SASEGT. CDR3 bases: TGTGCCAGCAGTCCACATCCTGCGACAGGGCTAGGAAACACCATATATTTT. It encodes CASSPHPATGLGNTIYF.

The chain couples TRBV7-9 to TRBJ2-7, with D maybe TRBD2 (6 bases). The CDR3 has 15 residues. The V end was cut by 4 bases, the J end by 3 bases, with 16 bases between. Germline loops: CDR1 SEHNR, CDR2 FQNEAQ (reference sequence). As DNA, the CDR3 is TGTGCCAGCAGCTCGGGGGACCGCGACTACTACGAGCAGTACTTC. It specifies CASSSGDRDYYEQYF.

The chain is built from TRBV4-3 and TRBJ2-7; TRBD1 aligns across 8 bases. V lost 4 bases and J lost 2; bases outside the gene matches: 4. This CDR3 region has 14 residues. The germline V gene has CDR1 LGHNA and CDR2 YSLEER. For the CDR3, the DNA is TGCGCCAGCAGCCCACAACAGGGGGCCTACGAGCAGTACTTC. Translated, it gives CASSPQQGAYEQYF.

The chain combines TRBV7-9 with TRBJ1-2; 9 bases line up with TRBD1. Unmatched junction bases numbered 3, after V lost 2 bases and J lost 2 bases. The CDR3 has 15 residues. The germline V gene has CDR1 SEHNR and CDR2 FQNEAQ (reference sequence). The CDR3 DNA reads as TGTGCCAGCAGCTTAACAGGGGGCGAGAACTATGGCTACACCTTC. Amino acids: CASSLTGGENYGYTF. Complete variable domain (other parts from reference TRBV7-9 and TRBJ1-2): DTGVSQNPRHKITKRGQNVTFRCDPISEHNRLYWYRQTLGQGPEFLTYFQNEAQLEKSRLLSDRFSAERPKGSFSTLEIQRTEQGDSAMYLCASSLTGGENYGYTFGSGTRLTVV.

The V gene is TRBV6-1, the J gene TRBJ2-1; a weak D match, TRBD2 (5 bases). CDR1 and CDR2 (germline): MNHNS, SASEGT. This CDR3 comprises 16 residues. V gave up 6 bases and J gave up 5 bases, with 20 bases separating them. CDR3 bases: TGTGCCAGCAGGACGATAAAAACTAGTTCCCACAATGAGCAGTTCTTC. Its protein is CASRTIKTSSHNEQFF.